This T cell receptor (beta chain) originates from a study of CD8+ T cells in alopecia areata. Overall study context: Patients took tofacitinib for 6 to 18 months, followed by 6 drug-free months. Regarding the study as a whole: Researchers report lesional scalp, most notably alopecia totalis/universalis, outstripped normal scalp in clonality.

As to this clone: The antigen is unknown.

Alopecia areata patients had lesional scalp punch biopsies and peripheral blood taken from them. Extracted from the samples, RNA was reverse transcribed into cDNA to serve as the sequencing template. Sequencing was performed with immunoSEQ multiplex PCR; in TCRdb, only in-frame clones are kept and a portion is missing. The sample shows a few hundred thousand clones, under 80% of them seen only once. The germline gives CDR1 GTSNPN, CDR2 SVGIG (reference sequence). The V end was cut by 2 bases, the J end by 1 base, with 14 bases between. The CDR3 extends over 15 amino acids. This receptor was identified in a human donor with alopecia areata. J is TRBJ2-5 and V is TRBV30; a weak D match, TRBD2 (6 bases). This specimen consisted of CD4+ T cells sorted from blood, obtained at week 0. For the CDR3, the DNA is TGTGCCTGGAGTAAACAGCGGGTCCTCCAAGAGACCCAGTACTTC. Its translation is CAWSKQRVLQETQYF.